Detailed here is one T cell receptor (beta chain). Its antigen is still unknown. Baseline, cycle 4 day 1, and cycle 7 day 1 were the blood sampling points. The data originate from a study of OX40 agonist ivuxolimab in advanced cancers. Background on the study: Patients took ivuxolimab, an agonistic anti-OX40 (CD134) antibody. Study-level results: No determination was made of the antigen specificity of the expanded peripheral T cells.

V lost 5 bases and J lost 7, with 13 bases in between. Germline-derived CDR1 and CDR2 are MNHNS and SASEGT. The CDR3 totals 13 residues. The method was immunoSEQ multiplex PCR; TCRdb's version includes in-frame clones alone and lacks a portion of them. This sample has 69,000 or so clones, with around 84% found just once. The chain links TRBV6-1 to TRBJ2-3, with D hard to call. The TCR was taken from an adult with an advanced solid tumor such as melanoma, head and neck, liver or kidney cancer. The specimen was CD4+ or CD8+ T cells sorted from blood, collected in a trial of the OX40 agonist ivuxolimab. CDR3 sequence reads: CASSLSGLYTQYF. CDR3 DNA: TGTGCCAGCAGTTTAAGTGGTTTGTATACGCAGTATTTT.